A selection of T cell receptor beta chains follows, all from one sample in a study of blood T cell repertoires in COVID-19. Here immunoSEQ multiplex PCR was the method, and the copy in TCRdb shows in-frame clones only, minus some. The data contain around 64,000 clones, roughly 85% of them seen just once; the ten biggest clones take up approximately 3.8%. The sequencing sample was made of peripheral blood. These receptor sequences come from a man in his fifties or sixties with acute or convalescent COVID-19. The CDR3 runs from the conserved cysteine through the conserved F or W. A D gene is named only where the DNA matches it firmly. The size entry is marked missing in some rows and otherwise reads once, few, many or a size class.

d_gene | j_gene | v_gene | abundance | CDR3nt | CDR3aa
. | TRBJ1-4 | TRBV19 | once | TGTGCCAGTAGGGACACAACTAATGAAAAACTGTTTTTT | CASRDTTNEKLFF
. | TRBJ1-5 | TRBV19 | . | TGTGCCAGTACCCCAGCCCTTGACAGTTATCAGCCCCAGCATTTT | CASTPALDSYQPQHF
. | TRBJ1-2 | TRBV19 | . | TGTGCCAGTAGTTCAGGCGGGTCCTATGGCTACACCTTC | CASSSGGSYGYTF
TRBD1 | TRBJ1-1 | TRBV5-4 | . | TGTGCCAGCAGCACGGGGGGGACAGGGGGCACTGAAGCTTTCTTT | CASSTGGTGGTEAFF
TRBD2 | TRBJ2-3 | TRBV15 | . | TGTGCCAACACAGGACTAGCGGAGAGCACAGATACGCAGTATTTT | CANTGLAESTDTQYF
. | TRBJ1-4 | TRBV4-2 | . | TGTGCCAGCAGCCTAGACGGGAATAATGAAAAACTGTTTTTT | CASSLDGNNEKLFF
. | TRBJ1-4 | TRBV18 | once | TGTGCCAGCTCACCCCGGCGGGGATCAACTAATGAAAAACTGTTTTTT | CASSPRRGSTNEKLFF
TRBD1 | TRBJ1-2 | TRBV27 | few | TGTGCCAGCAAGTTAGGGGGCAGCGGCTATGGCTACACCTTC | CASKLGGSGYGYTF
TRBD2 | TRBJ2-3 | TRBV7-2 | . | TGTGCCAGCAGCTCGACTAGCGGGGCAGATACGCAGTATTTT | CASSSTSGADTQYF
. | TRBJ1-6 | TRBV6-5 | . | TGTGCCAGCAGTTACTCCAGGGTCTCGCATTCACCCCTCCACTTT | CASSYSRVSHSPLHF
. | TRBJ1-4 | TRBV5-1 | . | TGCGCCAGCAGTTTGCAGGCAACTAATGAAAAACTGTTTTTT | CASSLQATNEKLFF
. | TRBJ1-2 | TRBV6-7 | . | TGTGCCAGCAGTTACTCGAATGGACATGGATCTTTTGGCTACACCTTC | CASSYSNGHGSFGYTF
. | TRBJ2-1 | TRBV7-9 | few | TGTGCCAGCAGCTTCCCCACAGACCCATACAATGAGCAGTTCTTC | CASSFPTDPYNEQFF
. | TRBJ2-1 | TRBV6-6 | . | TGTGCCAGCAAGGAGTACAATGAGCAGTTCTTC | CASKEYNEQFF
TRBD2 | TRBJ2-3 | TRBV2 | . | TGTGCCAGCAGGGGCCCGGAAGAGCGGGAGTCAGGAGATACGCAGTATTTT | CASRGPEERESGDTQYF
. | TRBJ1-1 | TRBV7-9 | . | TGTGCCAGCAGCTCGACCAACAGGGCGCTGAACACTGAAGCTTTCTTT | CASSSTNRALNTEAFF
. | TRBJ1-5 | TRBV6-1 | . | TGTGCCAGCAGTGAAAGTCGAGGGCTGCCCCAGCATTTT | CASSESRGLPQHF
TRBD2 | TRBJ2-1 | TRBV7-8 | once | TGTGCCAGCAGCTCAACTAGCGGGAGATCCGATGAGCAGTTCTTC | CASSSTSGRSDEQFF
TRBD2 | TRBJ2-1 | TRBV5-4 | . | TGTGCCAGCAGCTTCGGAGCGGGAGGAGGGTACAATGAGCAGTTCTTC | CASSFGAGGGYNEQFF
TRBD1 | TRBJ1-2 | TRBV18 | once | TGTGCCAGCTCACCAGGACAGGGAAGAAACTATGGCTACACCTTC | CASSPGQGRNYGYTF
TRBD2 | TRBJ2-7 | TRBV28 | few | TGTGCCAGCAGTCCCCCTAGCGGTACCTACGAGCAGTACTTC | CASSPPSGTYEQYF
. | TRBJ2-3 | TRBV7-9 | . | TGTGCCAGCAGCTCGCCTCCGGGGACTTCCAACACAGATACGCAGTATTTT | CASSSPPGTSNTDTQYF
. | TRBJ2-2 | TRBV5-5 | . | TGTGCCAGCAGCCTCGTCCCAGGGGCGGCGAACACCGGGGAGCTGTTTTTT | CASSLVPGAANTGELFF
TRBD2 | TRBJ2-2 | TRBV28 | . | TGTGCCAGCAGTTCCCCGGGGCGGGGGGCAAACACCGGGGAGCTGTTTTTT | CASSSPGRGANTGELFF
TRBD1 | TRBJ1-3 | TRBV28 | . | TGTGCCAGCAGATACGACAGGGGCGGAAACACCATATATTTT | CASRYDRGGNTIYF
TRBD1 | TRBJ2-5 | TRBV4-3 | . | TGCGCCAGCAGCCAAGGTTGGGACAGTGAAGAGACCCAGTACTTC | CASSQGWDSEETQYF
. | TRBJ1-2 | TRBV2 | . | TGTGCCAGCAGTGAGGGACTTAACTATGGCTACACCTTC | CASSEGLNYGYTF
. | TRBJ2-6 | TRBV4-1 | . | TGCGCCAGCAGCCAAGAATGGCGGCCGCCCTCTGGGGCCAACGTCCTGACTTTC | CASSQEWRPPSGANVLTF
. | TRBJ1-2 | TRBV5-5 | . | TGTGCCAGCAGCTCGCCCCGTCAGGGGTGGTATGGCTACACCTTC | CASSSPRQGWYGYTF
TRBD2 | TRBJ2-5 | TRBV5-1 | . | TGCGCCAGCAGCTTGGGTGCGGGAGGGTACCAAGAGACCCAGTACTTC | CASSLGAGGYQETQYF
TRBD2 | TRBJ2-7 | TRBV7-3 | . | TGTGCCAGCAGTAGCCAAGGGACTAGCGGGAGTATAAGCGACGAGCAGTACTTC | CASSSQGTSGSISDEQYF
TRBD1 | TRBJ1-2 | TRBV18 | . | TGTGCCAGCTCACCACTGGGACAGGGTTCTAACTATGGCTACACCTTC | CASSPLGQGSNYGYTF
TRBD1 | TRBJ1-6 | TRBV30 | once | TGTGCCTTGGGACAGGGAATTAATTCACCCCTCCACTTT | CALGQGINSPLHF
. | TRBJ1-2 | TRBV27 | once | TGTGCCAGCAGTTTTCAGGGTGATTATGGCTACACCTTC | CASSFQGDYGYTF
TRBD1 | TRBJ1-4 | TRBV7-2 | . | TGTGCCAGCCGGGACAGGGGTGACGAAAAACTGTTTTTT | CASRDRGDEKLFF
. | TRBJ1-2 | TRBV19 | once | TGTGCCAGTAGCCTGGGACGTGGGGGGTATGGCTACACCTTC | CASSLGRGGYGYTF
. | TRBJ2-7 | TRBV7-9 | . | TGTGCCAGCAGCCGGGTGAATCGGTACGAGCAGTACTTC | CASSRVNRYEQYF
TRBD1 | TRBJ2-2 | TRBV2 | . | TGTGCCAGCAGTGATCTTGGTTCAGGGGGTGTCGGGGAGCTGTTTTTT | CASSDLGSGGVGELFF
. | TRBJ2-7 | TRBV6-5 | few | TGTGCCAGCATTAAGGGGGGAGGGAGCGAGCAGTACTTC | CASIKGGGSEQYF
TRBD2 | TRBJ2-1 | TRBV10-3 | . | TGTGCCATCACCAAGACTAGCGGGAGGGAAAAGAACAATGAGCAGTTCTTC | CAITKTSGREKNNEQFF
TRBD1 | TRBJ2-2 | TRBV18 | . | TGTGCCAGCTCTCCGGGACAGACGAACATCGGGGAGCTGTTTTTT | CASSPGQTNIGELFF
. | TRBJ2-3 | TRBV20-1 | . | TGCAGTGCTCCGGGAGTAACGCAGTATTTT | CSAPGVTQYF
. | TRBJ2-1 | TRBV30 | . | TGTGCCTGGAGTGTAAGGGGTGCAAAACAGCAGTTCTTC | CAWSVRGAKQQFF